A selection of T cell receptor beta chains follows, all from one sample in a study of shared clonotypes between healthy human individuals. Repertoires were generated with immunoSEQ multiplex PCR, while TCRdb's copy carries only in-frame clones and drops some. The sample lists approximately 740,000 clones, around 92% occurring once. Sequencing was done on a sample of naive CD8+ T cells sorted from blood. These receptor sequences come from a man aged 25 to 45 in good health. Each CDR3 is given without its conserved first and last residue. D genes are given only for firm matches.

v_gene: TRBV9; d_gene: TRBD1; j_gene: TRBJ2-3; CDR3aa: ASSDRRAGGFTDTQY
v_gene: TRBV16; d_gene: .; j_gene: TRBJ2-7; CDR3aa: ASSGDPSSYEQY
v_gene: TRBV5-4; d_gene: .; j_gene: TRBJ1-2; CDR3aa: ATEGSENYGYT
v_gene: TRBV27; d_gene: .; j_gene: TRBJ2-5; CDR3aa: ASSPTQGWTQY
v_gene: TRBV19; d_gene: TRBD2; j_gene: TRBJ2-1; CDR3aa: ASSTTSGSATLSGNEQF
v_gene: TRBV11-2; d_gene: .; j_gene: TRBJ2-3; CDR3aa: ASSRRDGSTDTQY
v_gene: TRBV27; d_gene: TRBD2; j_gene: TRBJ2-5; CDR3aa: ASLAGLQETQY
v_gene: TRBV4-1; d_gene: TRBD2; j_gene: TRBJ2-7; CDR3aa: ASSQYSGLSSYEQY
v_gene: TRBV7-8; d_gene: TRBD1; j_gene: TRBJ2-7; CDR3aa: ASSFGTDTSYEQY
v_gene: TRBV4-3; d_gene: .; j_gene: TRBJ2-3; CDR3aa: ASSQDFSGDTQY
v_gene: TRBV14; d_gene: .; j_gene: TRBJ2-1; CDR3aa: ASSPMTTGLYNEQF
v_gene: TRBV27; d_gene: .; j_gene: TRBJ2-7; CDR3aa: ASSQGNEQY
v_gene: TRBV6-6; d_gene: .; j_gene: TRBJ1-3; CDR3aa: ASTAGDNSGNTIY
v_gene: TRBV6-5; d_gene: .; j_gene: TRBJ2-1; CDR3aa: ASSSRSNEQF
v_gene: TRBV15; d_gene: TRBD2; j_gene: TRBJ2-7; CDR3aa: ATSRGLAGSYEQY